The 6 T cell receptor beta chains below were found in one sample sequenced in a study of response to subunit inactivated influenza vaccine (dated by TCRdb to between 2017 and 2018). Receptors were amplified or captured by RT-PCR. The instrument was an Illumina HiSeq 2500. Using fastp at Q25 and MiXCR, TCRdb reprocessed the public reads and kept productive beta chains. Identical CDR3 proteins give one entry, which carries the most common genes and DNA. The sample table holds some 500,000 distinct CDR3 sequences, of which less than 30% were seen once. The biggest ten clones account for under 2.5% of the sample. The material sequenced was CD4+ T cells sorted from PBMCs, taken roughly 5 days after vaccination. The receptors come from a man between 45 and 60 years old who received an inactivated influenza vaccine. Donor details come from another sample of the same person, matched by shared clones.

The J gene is TRBJ2-1, the V gene TRBV10-3; the D gene is possibly TRBD1 (6 bases). Germline CDR1 is ENHRY and CDR2 is SYGVKD. V was pared by 0 bases and J by 7 bases, with 13 bases between. The CDR3 totals 15 residues. The CDR3, as DNA: TGTGCCATCAGTGAGTCTTACCAGGGGATTAATGAGCAGTTCTTC. This sequence encodes CAISESYQGINEQFF.

This clonotype was picked up a small number of times. The V gene is TRBV9, the J gene TRBJ1-6; 7 positions agree with TRBD1. The length of the CDR3 is 15 residues. The trim removed 4 bases at V and 6 bases at J, leaving 7 bases unmatched. From germline, CDR1 is SGDLS and CDR2 YYNGEE. CDR3 DNA sequence: TGTGCCAGCAGCCCCGACAGGGCGGGTAATTCACCCCTCCACTTT. It codes for CASSPDRAGNSPLHF.

The CDR3: CASSPGPGMSTDTQYF. The CDR3 bases are TGTGCCAGCAGCCCCGGGCCAGGGATGAGCACAGATACGCAGTATTTT. The chain uses TRBV27 and TRBJ2-3; TRBD1 might be the D (5 bases). CDR3 length: 16 amino acids. The germline CDR1 and CDR2 sequences are MNHEY and SMNVEV (reference sequence). Deletions cut 6 bases from V and 0 bases from J, with 16 bases between.

The chain has TRBV5-1 and TRBJ1-6; D unclear. Trimming stripped 3 bases from V and 7 bases from J, with 17 bases between. CDR3 length: 16 residues. Germline V CDR1 and CDR2: SGHRS, YFSETQ. In DNA, the CDR3 is TGCGCCAGCAGCTCGTTAAATGGAGGGAACAATTCACCCCTCCACTTT. Amino acid sequence: CASSSLNGGNNSPLHF. Looking up the rest from reference TRBV5-1 and TRBJ1-6 gives the full variable domain: KAGVTQTPRYLIKTRGQQVTLSCSPISGHRSVSWYQQTPGQGLQFLFEYFSETQRNKGNFPGRFSGRQFSNSRSEMNVSTLELGDSALYLCASSSLNGGNNSPLHFGNGTRLTVT.

The rearrangement joins TRBV5-6 to TRBJ1-2; D uncertain. Trimming left V 3 bases short and J 7 bases short, with 16 bases between. The CDR3 is made up of 14 amino acids. CDR1 is SGHDT and CDR2 is YYEEEE in the germline V gene. CDR3 sequence reads: CASSSGPKGSGYTF. The CDR3 DNA reads as TGTGCCAGCAGCTCTGGGCCAAAAGGCAGTGGCTACACCTTC.

In this sample, this clonotype turned up a few times. This sequence joins TRBV12-3 or TRBV12-4 and TRBJ2-5; 9 positions match TRBD2. The CDR3 has 14 amino acids. J gave up 4 bases and V 5 bases, and 5 bases lay outside the gene matches. Written as DNA, the CDR3 is TGTGCCAGCAGTGGGACTAGCTCTGGAGAGACCCAGTACTTC. Translated, it gives CASSGTSSGETQYF.